The table lists the clone carrying this T cell receptor (beta chain) with a count of one. Its antigen is undetermined. The assay that was used to sequence DNA from cultured CD4+ T cells was the Oncomine TCR Beta short-read assay. TCRdb reprocessed the PCR reads via MiXCR and lists one record per CDR3 protein. The sample consists of more than 10,000 distinct CDR3 sequences, 79% of them appearing once. This sample is drawn from a study of vaccination and CD4 T cells after COVID-19. The sample's treatment: approximately 11-day PBMC culture with coronavirus spike peptide pools or control peptides (ViraFEST assay). The receptor's source is a human donor who had recovered from COVID-19. Sequenced sample: CD4+ T cells from blood, cultured in vitro.

The CDR3 DNA sequence: TGTGCCAGCAGTTGGGCGAGGGGCAGTAAGTCTGGGGCCAACGTCCTGACTTTC. It specifies CASSWARGSKSGANVLTF. The chain carries TRBV6-5 and TRBJ2-6; the D call may be TRBD1 or TRBD2 (5 bases each). Per germline, CDR1 MNHEY and CDR2 SVGAGI. The CDR3 totals 18 residues. The V end lost 4 bases, the J end lost 1 base, and 17 bases lay between the germline ends.